This T cell receptor (beta chain) is from a study of cytomegalovirus exposure and HLA in healthy donors. PCR amplification relied on 60 Vbeta primers (plus 13 Jbeta primers). Assay used: immunoSEQ multiplex PCR; TCRdb lists only in-frame clones, some missing. The sample has 100,000 to 150,000 clones, over 70% seen once. The CDR3 consists of 16 residues. Germline loops: CDR1 MNHNY, CDR2 SVGAGI (reference sequence). After removal of 10 bases from V and 4 bases from J, the junction contained 15 bases not matched to a gene. Study outcomes and limitations: A later look showed TCR association rates differing by HLA locus, highest for DRB1 and lowest for HLA-C. It emerged from a later analysis that several of the most significant clusters appeared to be linked to common viral pathogens. HLA-A and HLA-B allele assignments for most subjects were reportedly predicted accurately using TCR beta sequences.

As to this clone: Its antigen is unidentified.

Sequences were obtained from PBMCs. This receptor was identified in a woman in her forties or fifties in good health and CMV-seronegative. The chain joins TRBV6-6 to TRBJ1-5; 8 positions match TRBD1. The CDR3 region is CATRRNGQGANQPQHF. In DNA, the CDR3 is TGTGCCACCAGGAGAAACGGCCAGGGGGCTAATCAGCCCCAGCATTTT.